This T cell receptor beta chain was sequenced for a study of blood T cell repertoires in COVID-19. In this sample, this clone turned up a few times. Data came from immunoSEQ multiplex PCR; TCRdb stores just in-frame clones and leaves some out. The sample has about 85,000 clones, nearly 90% seen once. There are 16 residues in the CDR3. V was trimmed by 5 bases and J by 0 bases, leaving 14 bases between them. The germline V gene encodes CDR1 MGHRA and CDR2 YSYEKL. This clonotype was sampled from an elderly woman with active or convalescent COVID-19. Sequenced: peripheral blood. V and J are TRBV4-1 and TRBJ1-5, with D tentatively TRBD1 (6 bases). CDR3 residues: CASSDEGGDSNQPQHF. In DNA, the CDR3 is TGCGCCAGCAGCGACGAAGGGGGGGATAGCAATCAGCCCCAGCATTTT.